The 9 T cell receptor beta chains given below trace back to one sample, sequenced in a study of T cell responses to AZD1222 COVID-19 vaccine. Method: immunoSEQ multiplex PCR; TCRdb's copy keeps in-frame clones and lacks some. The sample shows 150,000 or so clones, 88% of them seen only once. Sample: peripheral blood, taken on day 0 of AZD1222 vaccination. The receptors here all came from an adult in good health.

CDR3 coding DNA: TGTGCCAGCAGCCCCCGACACAACACTGAAGCTTTCTTT. Its protein product is CASSPRHNTEAFF. The chain is built from TRBV9 and TRBJ1-1; D is unclear. V lost 4 bases and J 2 bases, leaving 9 bases between the germline ends. The CDR3 length is 13 residues. Germline V gene data show CDR1 as SGDLS and CDR2 as YYNGEE.

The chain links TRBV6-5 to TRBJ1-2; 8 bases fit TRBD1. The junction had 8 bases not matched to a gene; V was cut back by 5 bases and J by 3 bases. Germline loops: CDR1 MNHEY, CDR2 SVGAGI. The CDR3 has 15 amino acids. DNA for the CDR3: TGTGCCAGCAGTAGCACACAGGGGGTAGACTATGGCTACACCTTC. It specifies CASSSTQGVDYGYTF.

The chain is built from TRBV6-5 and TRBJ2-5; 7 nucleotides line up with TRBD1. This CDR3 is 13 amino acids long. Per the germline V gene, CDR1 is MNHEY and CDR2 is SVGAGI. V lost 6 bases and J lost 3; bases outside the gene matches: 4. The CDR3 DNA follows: TGTGCCAGCAGCCACGGACAGGAAGAGACCCAGTACTTC. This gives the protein CASSHGQEETQYF.

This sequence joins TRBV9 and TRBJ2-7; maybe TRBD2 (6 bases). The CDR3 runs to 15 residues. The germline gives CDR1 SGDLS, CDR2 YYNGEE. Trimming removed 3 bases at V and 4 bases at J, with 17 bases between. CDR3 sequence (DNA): TGTGCCAGCAGCGCCGGGTCGGGGGTTTGGTACGAGCAGTACTTC. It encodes CASSAGSGVWYEQYF.

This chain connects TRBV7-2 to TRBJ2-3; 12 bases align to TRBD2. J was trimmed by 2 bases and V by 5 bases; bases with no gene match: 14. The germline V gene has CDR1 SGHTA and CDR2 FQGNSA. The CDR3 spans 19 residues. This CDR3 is CASSPELAGGSWPTDTQYF. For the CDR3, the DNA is TGTGCCAGCAGCCCAGAACTAGCGGGGGGTTCTTGGCCCACAGATACGCAGTATTTT.

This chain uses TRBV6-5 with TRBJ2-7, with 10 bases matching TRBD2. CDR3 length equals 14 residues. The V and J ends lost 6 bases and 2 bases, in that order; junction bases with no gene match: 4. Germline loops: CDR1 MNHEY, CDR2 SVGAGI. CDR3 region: CASRWTSGPYEQYF. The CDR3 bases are TGTGCCAGCAGATGGACTAGCGGACCCTACGAGCAGTACTTC.

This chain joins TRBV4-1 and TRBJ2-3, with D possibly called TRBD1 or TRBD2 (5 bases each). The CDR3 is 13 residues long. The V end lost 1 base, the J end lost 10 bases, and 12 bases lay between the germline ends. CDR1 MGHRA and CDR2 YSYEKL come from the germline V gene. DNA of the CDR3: TGCGCCAGCAGCCAAGGGGACGAGAAGTCGCAGTATTTT. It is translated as CASSQGDEKSQYF.

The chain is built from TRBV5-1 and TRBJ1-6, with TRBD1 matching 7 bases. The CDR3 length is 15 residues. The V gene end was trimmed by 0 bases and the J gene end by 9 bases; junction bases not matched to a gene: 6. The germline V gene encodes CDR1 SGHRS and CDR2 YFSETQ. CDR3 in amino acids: CASSLATGSGSPLHF. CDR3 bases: TGCGCCAGCAGCTTGGCGACAGGGTCTGGTTCACCCCTCCACTTT.

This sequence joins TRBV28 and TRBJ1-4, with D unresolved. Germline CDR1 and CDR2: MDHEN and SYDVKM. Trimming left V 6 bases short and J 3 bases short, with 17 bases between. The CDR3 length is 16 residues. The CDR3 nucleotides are TGTGCCAGCAGCTCCCGGGGAGGGTTATCTAATGAAAAACTGTTTTTT. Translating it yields CASSSRGGLSNEKLFF.